These T cell receptor beta chains were read from a single sample in a study of blood T cells in healthy people across ages. TCRdb reanalysed the 5' RACE reads using MiXCR and keeps one entry per CDR3 protein. The profile shows 1.5 million to 2 million distinct CDR3 sequences, about 50% of them singletons. Sequencing was done on a sample of blood. These TCRs come from a woman aged 40 to 50 in good health. Each CDR3 is given with its conserved first and last residue. Each record gives: V gene, CDR3 length, J gene, CDR3 protein.

TRBV6-6	16	TRBJ1-2	CASSYSRDSLNYGYTF
TRBV9	14	TRBJ1-2	CASSPLTIRGGYTF
TRBV12-3/TRBV12-4	14	TRBJ2-3	CASSLARYTDTQYF
TRBV14	18	TRBJ2-3	CASSQRLAGAPFTDTQYF
TRBV2	14	TRBJ2-7	CASSEVLAGHEQYF
TRBV12-3/TRBV12-4	15	TRBJ2-4	CASSQGTQAKNIQYF
TRBV20-1	12	TRBJ2-5	CSAKPGGETQYF
TRBV7-2	16	TRBJ1-5	CASSVLGTGVNQPQHF
TRBV5-1	15	TRBJ2-1	CASNRRGGDVYEQFF
TRBV6-5	12	TRBJ2-4	CASRASPHIQYF
TRBV20-1	14	TRBJ2-3	CSATRDARTDTQYF
TRBV7-2	17	TRBJ2-3	CASGLLASGMGVDTQYF
TRBV6-2/TRBV6-3	12	TRBJ2-1	CASNNGGRLEFF
TRBV7-2	15	TRBJ1-5	CASSYKTGSNQPQHF
TRBV6-5	15	TRBJ2-5	CASSLRRDSQETQYF
TRBV11-1	18	TRBJ2-3	CASSLANRVSAQADTQYF
TRBV4-3	13	TRBJ2-3	CASSHLEKDTQYF
TRBV6-6	16	TRBJ2-5	CASRKGSGLPQETQYF
TRBV20-1	13	TRBJ2-7	CSSGRGVNNEQYF
TRBV7-9	12	.	CASSLQTSEQYF
TRBV18	14	TRBJ1-6	CASSLTGERSPLHF
TRBV12-3/TRBV12-4	14	TRBJ2-1	CASGIWGGYNEQFF
TRBV27	15	TRBJ2-1	CASSLSNRENNEQFF
TRBV5-1	14	TRBJ2-3	CASSLNSNTDTQYF
TRBV20-1	13	TRBJ2-1	CSARDYRDNEQFF
TRBV14	15	TRBJ2-4	CASSQEQGQWAIQYF
TRBV7-3	17	TRBJ2-3	CASSRGLAGGRTDTQYF
TRBV2	17	TRBJ2-3	CASSEARTAGGSDTQYF
TRBV12-3/TRBV12-4	12	.	CASRGSVYEQYF
TRBV24-1	15	TRBJ2-1	CATSDLNSAPNEQFF
TRBV6-5	18	TRBJ1-6	CASSYSAGASSYNSPLHF
TRBV6-1	15	TRBJ2-1	CASSDPGQGAAEQFF
TRBV29-1	12	TRBJ1-2	CSPGDGGRGYTF
TRBV4-3	18	TRBJ2-3	CASSQDVGSGNRADTQYF
TRBV4-3	14	TRBJ2-7	CASSRAQGSYEQYF
TRBV12-3/TRBV12-4	14	TRBJ1-5	CASSLGGLSEPQHF
TRBV6-2/TRBV6-3	15	TRBJ2-7	CASSYSERGTYEQYF
TRBV20-1	17	TRBJ1-5	CSARYGRVDYSNQPQHF
TRBV5-1	15	TRBJ2-5	CASSFDRARTQTQYF
TRBV28	14	TRBJ1-5	CASMIGGANQPQHF
TRBV6-5	16	TRBJ2-5	CASRPTGTSGVETQYF
TRBV12-3/TRBV12-4	16	TRBJ2-7	CASSFSSSRGDYEQYF